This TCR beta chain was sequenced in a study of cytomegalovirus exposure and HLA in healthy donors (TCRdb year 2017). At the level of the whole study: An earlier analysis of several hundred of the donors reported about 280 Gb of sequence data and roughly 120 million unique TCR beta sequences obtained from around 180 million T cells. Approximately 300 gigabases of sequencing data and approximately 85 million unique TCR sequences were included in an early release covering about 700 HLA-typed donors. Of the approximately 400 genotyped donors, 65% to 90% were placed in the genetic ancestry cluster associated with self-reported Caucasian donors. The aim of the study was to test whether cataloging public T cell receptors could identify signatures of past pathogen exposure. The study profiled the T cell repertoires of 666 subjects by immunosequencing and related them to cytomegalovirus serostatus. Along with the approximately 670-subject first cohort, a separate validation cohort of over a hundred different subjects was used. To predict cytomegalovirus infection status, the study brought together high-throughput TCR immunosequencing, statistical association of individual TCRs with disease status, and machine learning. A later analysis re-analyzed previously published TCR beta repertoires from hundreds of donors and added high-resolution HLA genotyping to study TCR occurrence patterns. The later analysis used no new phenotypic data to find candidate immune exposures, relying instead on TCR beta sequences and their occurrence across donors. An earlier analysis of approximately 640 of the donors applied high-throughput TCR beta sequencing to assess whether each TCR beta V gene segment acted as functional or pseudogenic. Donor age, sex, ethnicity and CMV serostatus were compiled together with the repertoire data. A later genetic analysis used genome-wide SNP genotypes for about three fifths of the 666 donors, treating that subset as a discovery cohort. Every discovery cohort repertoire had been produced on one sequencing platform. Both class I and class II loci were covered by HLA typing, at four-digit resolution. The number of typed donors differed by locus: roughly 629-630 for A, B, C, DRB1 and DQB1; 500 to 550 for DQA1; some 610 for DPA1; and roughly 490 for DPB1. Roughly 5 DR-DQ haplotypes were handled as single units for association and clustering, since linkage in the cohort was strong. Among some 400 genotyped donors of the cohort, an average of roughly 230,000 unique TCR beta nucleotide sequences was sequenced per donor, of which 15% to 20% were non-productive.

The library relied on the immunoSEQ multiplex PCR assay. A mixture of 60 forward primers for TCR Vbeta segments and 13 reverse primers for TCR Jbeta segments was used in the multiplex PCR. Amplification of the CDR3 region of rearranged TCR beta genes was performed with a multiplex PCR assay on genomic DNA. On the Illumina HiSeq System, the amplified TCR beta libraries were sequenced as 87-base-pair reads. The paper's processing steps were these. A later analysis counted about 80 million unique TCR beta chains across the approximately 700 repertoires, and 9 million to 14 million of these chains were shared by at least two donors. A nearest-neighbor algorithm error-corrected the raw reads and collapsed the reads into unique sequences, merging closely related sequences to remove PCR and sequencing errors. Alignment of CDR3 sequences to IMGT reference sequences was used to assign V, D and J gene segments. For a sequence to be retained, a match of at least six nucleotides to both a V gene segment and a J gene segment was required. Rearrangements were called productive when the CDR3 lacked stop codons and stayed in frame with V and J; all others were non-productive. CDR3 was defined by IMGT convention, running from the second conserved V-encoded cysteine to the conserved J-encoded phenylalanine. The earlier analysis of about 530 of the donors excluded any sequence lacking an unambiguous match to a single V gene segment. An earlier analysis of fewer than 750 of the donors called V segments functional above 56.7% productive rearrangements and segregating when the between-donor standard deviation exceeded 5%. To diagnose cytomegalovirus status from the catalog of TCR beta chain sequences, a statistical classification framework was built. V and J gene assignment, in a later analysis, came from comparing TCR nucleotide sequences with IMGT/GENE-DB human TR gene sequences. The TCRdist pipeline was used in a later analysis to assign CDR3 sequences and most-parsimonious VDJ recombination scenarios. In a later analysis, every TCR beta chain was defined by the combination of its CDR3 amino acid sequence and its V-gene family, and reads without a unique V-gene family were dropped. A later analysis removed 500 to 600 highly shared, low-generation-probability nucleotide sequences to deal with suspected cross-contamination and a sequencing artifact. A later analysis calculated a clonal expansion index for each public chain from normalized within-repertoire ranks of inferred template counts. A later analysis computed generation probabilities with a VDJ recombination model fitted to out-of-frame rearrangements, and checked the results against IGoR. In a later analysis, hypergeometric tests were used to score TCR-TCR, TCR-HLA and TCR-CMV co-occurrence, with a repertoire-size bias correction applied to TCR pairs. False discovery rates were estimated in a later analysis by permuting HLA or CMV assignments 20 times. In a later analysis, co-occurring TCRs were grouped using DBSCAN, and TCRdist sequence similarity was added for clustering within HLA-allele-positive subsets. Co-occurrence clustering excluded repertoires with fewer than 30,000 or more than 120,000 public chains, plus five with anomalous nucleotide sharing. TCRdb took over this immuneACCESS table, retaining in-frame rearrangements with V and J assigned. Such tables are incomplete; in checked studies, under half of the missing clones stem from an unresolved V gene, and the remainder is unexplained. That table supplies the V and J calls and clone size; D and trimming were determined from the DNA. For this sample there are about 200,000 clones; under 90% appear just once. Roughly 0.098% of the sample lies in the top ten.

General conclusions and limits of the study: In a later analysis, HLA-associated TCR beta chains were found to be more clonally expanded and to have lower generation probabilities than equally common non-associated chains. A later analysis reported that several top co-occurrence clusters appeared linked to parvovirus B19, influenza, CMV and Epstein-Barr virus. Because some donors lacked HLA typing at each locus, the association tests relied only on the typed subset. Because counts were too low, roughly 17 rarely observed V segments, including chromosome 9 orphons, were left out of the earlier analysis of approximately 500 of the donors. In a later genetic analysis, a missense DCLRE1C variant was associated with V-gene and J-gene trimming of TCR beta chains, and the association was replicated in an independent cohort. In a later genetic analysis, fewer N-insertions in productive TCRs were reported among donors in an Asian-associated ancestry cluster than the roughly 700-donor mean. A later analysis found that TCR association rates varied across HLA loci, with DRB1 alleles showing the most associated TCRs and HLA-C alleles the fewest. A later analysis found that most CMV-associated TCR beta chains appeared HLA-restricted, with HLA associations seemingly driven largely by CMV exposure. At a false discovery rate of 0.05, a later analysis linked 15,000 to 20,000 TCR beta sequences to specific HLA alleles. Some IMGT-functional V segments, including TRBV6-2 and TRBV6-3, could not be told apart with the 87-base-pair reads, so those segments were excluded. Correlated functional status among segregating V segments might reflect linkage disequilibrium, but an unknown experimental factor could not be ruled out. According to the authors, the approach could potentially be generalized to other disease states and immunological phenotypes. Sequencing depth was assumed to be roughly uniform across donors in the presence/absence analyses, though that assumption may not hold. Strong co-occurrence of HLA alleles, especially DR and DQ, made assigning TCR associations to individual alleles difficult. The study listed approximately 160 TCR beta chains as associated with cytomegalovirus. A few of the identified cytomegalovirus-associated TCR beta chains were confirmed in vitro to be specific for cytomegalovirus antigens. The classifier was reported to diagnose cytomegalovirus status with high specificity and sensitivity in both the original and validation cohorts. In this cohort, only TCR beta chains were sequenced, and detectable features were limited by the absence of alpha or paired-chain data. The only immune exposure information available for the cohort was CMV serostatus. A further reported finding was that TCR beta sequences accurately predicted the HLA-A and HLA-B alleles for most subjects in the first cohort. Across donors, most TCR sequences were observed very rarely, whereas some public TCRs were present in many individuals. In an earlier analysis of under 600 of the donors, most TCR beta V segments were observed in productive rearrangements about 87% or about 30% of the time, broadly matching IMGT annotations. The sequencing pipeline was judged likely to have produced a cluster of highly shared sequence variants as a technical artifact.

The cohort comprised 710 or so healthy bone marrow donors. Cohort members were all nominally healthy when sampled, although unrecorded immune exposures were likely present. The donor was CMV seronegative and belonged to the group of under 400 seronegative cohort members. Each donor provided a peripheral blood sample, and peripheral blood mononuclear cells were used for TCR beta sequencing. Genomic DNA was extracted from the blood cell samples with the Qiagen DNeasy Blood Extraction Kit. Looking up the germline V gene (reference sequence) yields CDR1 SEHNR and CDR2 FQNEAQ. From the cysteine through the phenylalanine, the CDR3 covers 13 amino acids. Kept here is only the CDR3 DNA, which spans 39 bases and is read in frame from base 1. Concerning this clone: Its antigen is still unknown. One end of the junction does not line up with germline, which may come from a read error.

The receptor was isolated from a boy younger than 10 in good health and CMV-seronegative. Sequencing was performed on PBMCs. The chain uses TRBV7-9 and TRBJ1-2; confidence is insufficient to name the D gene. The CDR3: CSSSLDQVYGYTF. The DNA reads TGTTCCAGCAGCTTAGATCAGGTCTATGGCTACACCTTC.